The TCR beta chain under discussion was sequenced for a study of cytomegalovirus exposure and HLA in healthy donors. Findings and caveats of the study: With high specificity and sensitivity, the classifier reportedly diagnosed cytomegalovirus status. Usually a TCR sequence was rare, but some public TCRs were found in many donors.

Concerning this clone itself: Its antigen is unknown.

V lost 1 base, J lost 15 bases, and 11 bases lay in between. The CDR3 extends over 11 amino acids. Germline loops: CDR1 SGHTA, CDR2 FQGNSA. Only in-frame clones appear in the TCRdb table, and some are missing; sequencing was by immunoSEQ multiplex PCR. Of about 130,000 clones in the sample, around 90% were seen once. The TCR sequence derives from a young woman in good health and CMV-seropositive. The rearrangement links TRBV7-2 to TRBJ2-3, with D maybe TRBD1 (6 bases). The sequencing sample was made of PBMCs. The CDR3 DNA is TGTGCCAGCAGCTTAGTGGGGGCCTATTATTTT. It translates to CASSLVGAYYF.